A selection of T cell receptor beta chains follows, all from one sample in a study of blood T cells in healthy people across ages. TCRdb redid the calling of the 5' RACE reads with MiXCR, one entry per CDR3 protein. The sample lists 600,000 to 900,000 distinct CDR3 sequences, 20% to 30% seen once, with over 2.5% in the top ten. This sample also belongs to another study, concerning T cells of mothers and their children.

The sample comprised blood. Receptors were obtained from a boy younger than 18 in good health. Both conserved end residues are part of each CDR3. D genes are given only for firm matches. Size is stated for part of the rows, as once, few or many counts, or as a class when the clone is expanded.

size: -; J: TRBJ2-7; V: TRBV5-5; D: -; DNA: TGTGCCAGCAGCTTGGTGACTGGAAGCTCCTACGAGCAGTACTTC; CDR3: CASSLVTGSSYEQYF
size: few; J: TRBJ2-7; V: TRBV2; D: -; DNA: TGTGCCAGCAGTGGAATTCCAGGGAGCTCCTACGAGCAGTACTTC; CDR3: CASSGIPGSSYEQYF
size: few; J: TRBJ2-1; V: TRBV12-3/TRBV12-4; D: TRBD1; DNA: TGTGCCAGCAGCTCCCCCGGGACAGGGATCTATGAGCAGTTCTTC; CDR3: CASSSPGTGIYEQFF
size: -; J: TRBJ2-2; V: TRBV6-5; D: -; DNA: TGTGCCAGCAGTGGTGGCGGGGAGCTGTTTTTT; CDR3: CASSGGGELFF
size: few; J: TRBJ2-5; V: TRBV5-1; D: -; DNA: TGCGCCAGCAGCTCGGGCCGCTTCCAAGAGACCCAGTACTTC; CDR3: CASSSGRFQETQYF
size: few; J: TRBJ2-7; V: TRBV12-5; D: -; DNA: TGTGCTAGTGGTTTGGTACGAAAGACAGGACTTTCCAACTACGAGCAGTACTTC; CDR3: CASGLVRKTGLSNYEQYF
size: few; J: TRBJ2-5; V: TRBV12-3/TRBV12-4; D: TRBD2; DNA: TGTGCCAGCAGTCCTTTGGGTAGCGGGGGTTTGGAGAAGACCCAGTACTTC; CDR3: CASSPLGSGGLEKTQYF
size: -; J: TRBJ2-6; V: TRBV11-2; D: TRBD2; DNA: TGTGCCAGCAGGCGGGGGGCAGGCTCCTGGCGTCCTGCCTCTGGGGCCAACGTCCTGACTTTC; CDR3: CASRRGAGSWRPASGANVLTF
size: few; J: TRBJ2-4; V: TRBV7-3; D: -; DNA: TGTGCCAGCAGCCCGGGCCTGACTGGCAAAAACATTCAGTACTTC; CDR3: CASSPGLTGKNIQYF
size: -; J: TRBJ2-5; V: TRBV4-2; D: -; DNA: TGTGCCAGCAGCCACGGAGGGCCGGGAAGGTTCTTC; CDR3: CASSHGGPGRFF
size: few; J: TRBJ2-7; V: TRBV7-2; D: TRBD1; DNA: TGTGCCAGCAGCTCGACATCAGGCGGGACAGGGAAATACGAGCAGTACTTC; CDR3: CASSSTSGGTGKYEQYF
size: few; J: TRBJ2-7; V: TRBV20-1; D: -; DNA: TGCAGTGCTAGTGATCCGGGAGAAGAGCAGTACTTC; CDR3: CSASDPGEEQYF
size: few; J: TRBJ2-7; V: TRBV5-1; D: TRBD1; DNA: TGCGCCAGCAGCGACCGGGACAGGGACGTTTACGAGCAGTACTTC; CDR3: CASSDRDRDVYEQYF
size: few; J: TRBJ2-5; V: TRBV7-6; D: TRBD2; DNA: TGTGCCAGCAGCTTAGTTATTCCAGCGGGGGCTTACCAAGAGACCCAGTACTTC; CDR3: CASSLVIPAGAYQETQYF
size: -; J: TRBJ2-4; V: TRBV6-1; D: -; DNA: TGTGCCAGCAGTGGGGCAGGGTGGCCCCTAGCCAAAAACATTCAGTACTTC; CDR3: CASSGAGWPLAKNIQYF
size: -; J: TRBJ1-2; V: TRBV7-8; D: -; DNA: TGTGCCAGCAGCCCATTCCGGGACGGGGGGCTTGGCTACACCTTC; CDR3: CASSPFRDGGLGYTF
size: -; J: TRBJ2-5; V: TRBV7-9; D: -; DNA: TGTGCCAGCAGCTCCACGGACGGGCAAGAGACCCAGTACTTC; CDR3: CASSSTDGQETQYF
size: -; J: TRBJ1-5; V: TRBV6-5; D: -; DNA: TGTGCCAGCAGTCCCCGGGGGGTCCGGGATCAGCCCCAGCATTTT; CDR3: CASSPRGVRDQPQHF
size: -; J: TRBJ2-5; V: TRBV20-1; D: -; DNA: TGCAGTGCACCTGGGACTTCTCAAGAGACCCAGTACTTC; CDR3: CSAPGTSQETQYF
size: -; J: TRBJ2-5; V: TRBV20-1; D: -; DNA: TGCAGTGCCCGCCCCCCCGTGAGGGAGACCCAGTACTTC; CDR3: CSARPPVRETQYF
size: few; J: TRBJ2-5; V: TRBV5-1; D: -; DNA: TGCGCCAGCAGCGATGGAAGGGACCTCAGGGAGACCCAGTACTTC; CDR3: CASSDGRDLRETQYF
size: -; J: TRBJ1-1; V: TRBV18; D: -; DNA: TGTGCCAGCTCACCAAGTACAGAGGCGTTCTTC; CDR3: CASSPSTEAFF
size: -; J: TRBJ2-3; V: TRBV5-1; D: TRBD2; DNA: TGCGCCAGCAGTCAGAGGACTAGCGACTCAGCGCAGTATTTT; CDR3: CASSQRTSDSAQYF
size: -; J: TRBJ2-5; V: TRBV6-2/TRBV6-3; D: -; DNA: TGTGCCTCCGTGGAGGGCAGTCAAGAGACCCAGTACTTC; CDR3: CASVEGSQETQYF
size: -; J: TRBJ2-1; V: TRBV20-1; D: -; DNA: TGCAGTGCTAGCAGGAGGAGGGGGGGAATCAATGAGCAGTTCTTC; CDR3: CSASRRRGGINEQFF
size: -; J: TRBJ2-7; V: TRBV6-2/TRBV6-3; D: -; DNA: TGTGCCAGCAGTTACCCGAGGGGACTCACCTACGAGCAGTACTTC; CDR3: CASSYPRGLTYEQYF
size: -; J: TRBJ2-2; V: TRBV20-1; D: -; DNA: TGCAGTGCTAGGCGTGACTGGGGCACCACCGGGGAGCTGTTTTTT; CDR3: CSARRDWGTTGELFF
size: few; J: TRBJ1-1; V: TRBV5-1; D: -; DNA: TGCGCCAGCAGGTCCGACAGGTCTAACACTGAAGCTTTCTTT; CDR3: CASRSDRSNTEAFF
size: few; J: TRBJ2-7; V: TRBV29-1; D: TRBD2; DNA: TGCAGCGTTGAGGGAGGGGAACCCTACGAGCAGTACTTC; CDR3: CSVEGGEPYEQYF
size: few; J: TRBJ1-2; V: TRBV30; D: -; DNA: TGTGCCTGGAGTGCAGGGGTGAGCTACACCTTC; CDR3: CAWSAGVSYTF
size: few; J: TRBJ2-3; V: TRBV9; D: TRBD2; DNA: TGTGCCAGCAGCCCCCGAGGGACTAGCGGGGGTGGAGATACGCAGTATTTT; CDR3: CASSPRGTSGGGDTQYF
size: -; J: TRBJ1-1; V: TRBV27; D: -; DNA: TGTGCCAGCAGCGGACAGTGGAACACTGAAGCTTTCTTT; CDR3: CASSGQWNTEAFF
size: few; J: TRBJ2-2; V: TRBV2; D: TRBD2; DNA: TGTGCCAGCAGCGGCGGGGGGGCCGGGGAGCTGTTTTTT; CDR3: CASSGGGAGELFF
size: few; J: TRBJ1-5; V: TRBV4-1; D: TRBD1; DNA: TGTGCCAGCAGCCAAGACAGGGGGTCCAATCAGCCCCAGCATTTT; CDR3: CASSQDRGSNQPQHF
size: -; J: TRBJ2-1; V: TRBV27; D: TRBD2; DNA: TGTGCCAGCAGTTTATGGCTAGCGGGGAGCTCCTACAATGAGCAGTTCTTC; CDR3: CASSLWLAGSSYNEQFF
size: few; J: TRBJ2-4; V: TRBV5-1; D: -; DNA: TGCGCCAGCAGCTCGTACAGGGAAACCAAAAACATTCAGTACTTC; CDR3: CASSSYRETKNIQYF
size: -; J: TRBJ2-1; V: TRBV5-1; D: -; DNA: TGCGCCAGCAGCTTCGCTGCGACTCCCCTAGTAAGTGGGCAGTTCTTC; CDR3: CASSFAATPLVSGQFF
size: many; J: TRBJ2-4; V: TRBV4-1; D: TRBD1; DNA: TGCGCCAGCAGCCAAGATCCCCAGGGGGCGAAAAACATTCAGTACTTC; CDR3: CASSQDPQGAKNIQYF
size: few; J: TRBJ2-6; V: TRBV20-1; D: -; DNA: TGCAGTGCCGTATCCTTCTCTGGGGCCAACGTCCTGACTTTC; CDR3: CSAVSFSGANVLTF
size: once; J: TRBJ1-4; V: TRBV6-1; D: -; DNA: TGTGCCAGCAGTGAAACAACAGGGAGGTCGTATGAAAAACTGTTTTTT; CDR3: CASSETTGRSYEKLFF
size: many; J: TRBJ2-5; V: TRBV6-1; D: TRBD1; DNA: TGTGCCAGCACCGCGACTGTGGACAGGTTAACGGAGACCCAGTACTTC; CDR3: CASTATVDRLTETQYF
size: -; J: TRBJ2-3; V: TRBV12-3/TRBV12-4; D: TRBD1; DNA: TGTGCCAGCAGTTTAGTGGGGACAGATGCGCAGTATTTT; CDR3: CASSLVGTDAQYF
size: -; J: TRBJ2-7; V: TRBV11-2; D: -; DNA: TGTGCCAGCAGCTTAGCCTTCTTTTACGAGCAGTACTTC; CDR3: CASSLAFFYEQYF
size: few; J: TRBJ1-6; V: TRBV4-1; D: -; DNA: TGCGCCAGCAGCCATGGCGGAGGGTTAGGCTTTTCTAATTCACCCCTCCACTTT; CDR3: CASSHGGGLGFSNSPLHF